This T cell receptor (beta chain) was profiled in a study of blood T cells in healthy people across ages. Together with a sample-barcoded 5' primer, a J-beta primer mix was included in a second PCR lasting roughly 6 to 12 cycles. TCRdb called the 5' RACE reads again in MiXCR, with one record for every CDR3 protein. The sample carries roughly 900,000 distinct CDR3 sequences, under 35% recorded once. This clonotype was seen only a few times. The TCR was taken from a woman older than 75 in good health. The sequencing input was blood.

The CDR3 nucleotides are TGTGCCACCAGCAGTGCCGACAGGGGACCTTCATCTGGAAACACCATATATTTT. Encoded protein: CATSSADRGPSSGNTIYF. The V call is TRBV15, the J call TRBJ1-3, with TRBD1 matching 8 bases. This CDR3 comprises 18 residues. J lost 1 base, V lost 3 bases, and 11 bases had no gene match. Germline-derived CDR1 and CDR2 are LNHNV and YYDKDF (reference sequence).